This T cell receptor beta chain was sequenced during a study of shared clonotypes between healthy human individuals. Study context: The plates for each donor numbered three CD4 naive, three CD4 memory, two CD8 naive and one CD8 memory. Study-level points and caveats: In having few donors, the study represented limited genetic and exposure-history diversity.

Comment on this clone: Its antigen is as yet unknown.

Using immunoSEQ multiplex PCR, the repertoire was profiled, and TCRdb retains in-frame clones only, with some absent. Of over 2 million clones listed, roughly 94% are singletons. Sequencing used naive CD4+ T cells sorted from blood. Regarding subset: CD45RA+ positively selected. The TCR was taken from a man between 18 and 29 years old in good health.

The CDR3 region is CASSLGETSGNTIYF. The CDR3 coding sequence is TGCGCCAGCAGCTTGGGGGAGACGTCTGGAAACACCATATATTTT. The chain is built from TRBV5-1 and TRBJ1-3; D call uncertain. The CDR3 covers 15 residues. Germline V lookup: CDR1 SGHRS, CDR2 YFSETQ. Trimming removed 0 bases from V and 1 base from J, with 8 bases in between.